The entry below describes one T cell receptor (beta chain). The antigen remains undetermined. The data stem from a study of cytomegalovirus exposure and HLA in healthy donors. The V gene lost 5 bases and the J gene lost 8 bases, with 9 bases spanning the gap. Germline V gene data show CDR1 as SEHNR and CDR2 as FQNEAQ (reference sequence). CDR3 size: 11 residues. The study, taken as a whole, reports: Previous analysis showed most TCR beta V segments were productive about 87% or about 30% of the time. TCR beta sequences reportedly predicted most subjects' HLA-A and HLA-B alleles accurately.

Primers for the PCR totalled 60 Vbeta and 13 Jbeta. Data came from immunoSEQ multiplex PCR; TCRdb stores just in-frame clones and leaves some out. Of 150,000 to 200,000 clones listed, 70% to 75% are singletons. This chain joins TRBV7-9 and TRBJ2-5; the D gene is possibly TRBD2 (6 bases). The clonotype was recovered from a young man in good health and CMV-seropositive. Sequencing used PBMCs. In nucleotides, the CDR3 is TGTGCCAGCAGCCCAGGGACTACCCAGTACTTC. Translating gives CASSPGTTQYF.